These 24 T cell receptor beta chains share one sample of origin, sequenced in a study of blood T cell repertoires in COVID-19. The table came from immunoSEQ multiplex PCR; TCRdb's copy has only in-frame clones and leaves some out. The repertoire holds a few hundred thousand clones, about 82% seen once, with around 1.7% in the top ten. Sequencing was done on a sample of peripheral blood. Receptor source: a woman between 50 and 59 years old with acute or convalescent COVID-19.

This clone came up once. The chain uses TRBV9 and TRBJ2-1; 8 positions match TRBD2. The V gene's germline CDR1 is SGDLS and CDR2 YYNGEE. The CDR3 totals 16 residues. The V segment lost 1 base and the J segment 0 bases; nucleotides outside the gene matches: 3. The CDR3 region is CASSVLSGSSYNEQFF. The CDR3 nucleotides read TGTGCCAGCAGCGTACTCAGCGGGAGCTCCTACAATGAGCAGTTCTTC.

The CDR3 region has the DNA TGTGCCAGCAGCCGGTCGAACACCGGGGAGCTGTTTTTT. Its protein is CASSRSNTGELFF. The chain employs TRBV7-2 and TRBJ2-2; D remains ambiguous. Germline CDR1 is SGHTA and CDR2 is FQGNSA. The CDR3 has 13 amino acids. V shed 5 bases and J shed 0 bases, with 4 bases lying between them.

CDR3 sequence (DNA): TGTGCCAGCTCACCACCCAATAAGACATACACAAACACAGATACGCAGTATTTT. Amino acid sequence: CASSPPNKTYTNTDTQYF. V gene TRBV18 combines with J gene TRBJ2-3; D remains ambiguous. Germline loops: CDR1 KGHSH, CDR2 LQKENI. V lost 0 bases and J lost 2, with 18 bases in between. The CDR3 runs 18 residues.

The rearrangement joins TRBV5-6 to TRBJ1-2, with 8 bases aligning to TRBD1. Germline lookup yields CDR1 SGHDT and CDR2 YYEEEE. The CDR3 runs to 13 residues. J gave up 5 bases and V 3 bases, and 3 bases lay outside the gene matches. The CDR3 coding sequence is TGTGCCAGCAGCTCTCAGGGGGCGTATGGCTACACCTTC. Amino acids: CASSSQGAYGYTF.

This chain links TRBV19 with TRBJ1-1, with 11 bases aligning to TRBD1. V dropped 6 bases and J dropped 6; count of bases not matched to a gene: 21. The germline gives CDR1 LNHDA, CDR2 SQIVND (reference sequence). The CDR3 sequence is 19 residues long. The CDR3 region is CASSGQGALRLLNLAEAFF. The CDR3 coding sequence is TGTGCCAGTAGCGGACAGGGGGCTCTTCGTCTTTTGAATCTCGCTGAAGCTTTCTTT.

The rearrangement uses TRBV27 and TRBJ1-5; 7 bases match TRBD1. Trimming removed 2 bases from V and 4 bases from J; junction bases left unmatched: 8. Per germline, CDR1 MNHEY and CDR2 SMNVEV (reference sequence). The CDR3 is made up of 16 amino acids. CDR3 region: CASSLRGPRGNQPQHF. CDR3 DNA: TGTGCCAGCAGTTTAAGGGGGCCCCGGGGGAATCAGCCCCAGCATTTT.

V and J are TRBV11-2 and TRBJ1-1; D possibly corresponds to TRBD1 (5 bases). The CDR3 runs to 17 residues. In germline, CDR1 is SGHAT, CDR2 FQNNGV. Trimming took off 0 bases at V and 1 base at J, with 15 bases between the two ends. DNA of the CDR3: TGTGCCAGCAGCTTAGATTGGGAGGGGAGGAGGAACACTGAAGCTTTCTTT. It translates to CASSLDWEGRRNTEAFF.

V gene TRBV7-3 combines with J gene TRBJ1-2; 7 bases align to TRBD1. The germline CDR1 and CDR2 sequences are SGHTA and FQGTGA. The CDR3 covers 17 residues. V gave up 2 bases and J gave up 1 base; unmatched junction bases: 10. The CDR3 loop is CASSLPSYRGFNYGYTF. In DNA form, the CDR3 reads TGTGCCAGCAGCTTACCCTCCTACAGGGGCTTTAACTATGGCTACACCTTC.

A few counts support this clone. This chain links TRBV7-9 with TRBJ2-7; D is uncertain. Germline V gene lookup returns CDR1 SEHNR and CDR2 FQNEAQ (reference sequence). The CDR3 is 13 amino acids. Trimming pared 1 base from V and 4 bases from J, leaving 8 bases between. This CDR3 is CASSLGFGYEQYF. CDR3 nucleotides: TGTGCCAGCAGCTTAGGGTTCGGGTACGAGCAGTACTTC.

The chain uses TRBV7-2 and TRBJ1-2; 10 bases map to TRBD1. The ends lost 4 bases at V and 8 bases at J; junction bases unmatched: 16. Germline V gene lookup returns CDR1 SGHTA and CDR2 FQGNSA. The CDR3 is 17 residues long. The CDR3 here is CASSYQPGQGLTIGYTF. CDR3 nucleotides: TGTGCCAGCAGCTATCAGCCGGGACAGGGGCTGACGATCGGCTACACCTTC.

The chain links TRBV7-6 to TRBJ2-5; 10 bases agree with TRBD1. The germline V gene has CDR1 SGHVS and CDR2 FNYEAQ. V gave up 5 bases and J gave up 0 bases; unmatched junction bases: 6. The CDR3 is made up of 16 amino acids. This CDR3 reads CASSLQTGGHQETQYF. CDR3 coding DNA: TGTGCCAGCAGCCTTCAGACAGGGGGCCACCAAGAGACCCAGTACTTC.

The CDR3 sequence: CASSSTRSSYNSPLHF. The CDR3 bases are TGTGCCAGCAGTTCCACCAGAAGCTCCTATAATTCACCCCTCCACTTT. This chain uses TRBV6-5 with TRBJ1-6; D is ambiguous. The germline V gene has CDR1 MNHEY and CDR2 SVGAGI. Trimming shortened V by 4 bases and J by 0 bases, and 10 bases separated the two germline ends. CDR3 length: 16 amino acids.

This clone was detected only once. One end of the junction fails to match germline, which may point to a read error. J is TRBJ2-1 and V is TRBV28; 14 nucleotides agree with TRBD2. The CDR3 sequence is 18 residues long. CDR1 is MDHEN, CDR2 SYDVKM, per germline. CDR3: CASSSVTSGRVLDNGQFF. CDR3 coding DNA: TGTGCCAGCAGTTCCGTGACTAGCGGGAGGGTACTGGACAATGGGCAGTTCTTC.

The chain employs TRBV28 and TRBJ1-4; 7 nucleotides match TRBD1. The length of the CDR3 is 13 residues. The germline CDR1 and CDR2 sequences are MDHEN and SYDVKM. V trimming: 9 bases; J trimming: 4 bases; junction bases outside the gene matches: 5. CDR3 amino acids: CASTGDLNEKLFF. DNA for the CDR3: TGTGCCAGTACAGGGGACCTTAATGAAAAACTGTTTTTT.

The V and J genes are TRBV5-1 and TRBJ1-3, with D perhaps TRBD1 (6 bases). The CDR3 sequence is 13 residues long. The germline V gene encodes CDR1 SGHRS and CDR2 YFSETQ. Trimming stripped 9 bases from V and 2 bases from J, with 12 bases between. Here the CDR3 reads CATRTDAGNTIYF. The CDR3 DNA sequence: TGCGCCACTCGGACAGACGCTGGAAACACCATATATTTT.

The chain carries TRBV28 and TRBJ1-1; TRBD1 matches 9 bases. V lost 6 bases and J lost 12; bases outside the gene matches: 2. CDR1 and CDR2 from the germline V gene are MDHEN and SYDVKM. There are 10 residues in the CDR3. The CDR3 sequence: CASRGQGSFF. The CDR3 DNA sequence: TGTGCCAGCAGAGGACAGGGGTCTTTCTTT.

This rearrangement joins TRBV5-4 to TRBJ2-1, with 14 bases lining up with TRBD2. Germline V gene sequence: CDR1 SGHNT, CDR2 YYREEE (reference sequence). The CDR3 length is 16 residues. With V trimmed by 3 bases and J by 4 bases, 3 bases remained unmatched. CDR3 DNA: TGTGCCAGCAGCTCGGGACTAGCGGGGGTATACAATGAGCAGTTCTTC. Translated, it gives CASSSGLAGVYNEQFF.

This chain joins TRBV27 and TRBJ2-7; TRBD2 might be the D (6 bases). CDR3 size: 15 residues. V lost 3 bases to trimming and J lost 0 bases, with 12 bases between them. Germline lookup yields CDR1 MNHEY and CDR2 SMNVEV (reference sequence). The CDR3 sequence: CASSLTGVGSYEQYF. The CDR3 DNA follows: TGTGCCAGCAGTTTGACGGGAGTGGGCTCCTACGAGCAGTACTTC.

This clone was seen a single time. The chain combines TRBV9 with TRBJ2-1; 8 bases line up with TRBD1. With V trimmed by 0 bases and J by 4 bases, 6 bases remained unmatched. Germline V CDR1 and CDR2: SGDLS, YYNGEE. This CDR3 contains 16 residues. The CDR3 region is CASSVGYRGFYNEQFF. Here the CDR3 DNA reads TGTGCCAGCAGCGTAGGTTACAGGGGGTTTTACAATGAGCAGTTCTTC.

This clone was seen at least ten times. The chain has TRBV6-6 and TRBJ1-1; no firm D call. CDR1 is MNHNY and CDR2 is SVGAGI in the germline V gene (reference sequence). V dropped 6 bases and J dropped 7 bases, with 9 bases sitting between them. The CDR3 has 11 amino acids. CDR3 DNA sequence: TGTGCCAGCAGCCCCGCCGGTGAAGCTTTCTTT. Amino acid sequence: CASSPAGEAFF.

V and J are TRBV5-1 and TRBJ1-1; TRBD1 matches at 8 bases. The trim removed 4 bases at V and 1 base at J, leaving 3 bases unmatched. The CDR3 has 14 amino acids. CDR1 and CDR2 from the germline V gene are SGHRS and YFSETQ. The CDR3, as DNA: TGCGCCAGCAGCGGGACAGGCGGGAACACTGAAGCTTTCTTT. Translation: CASSGTGGNTEAFF.

The table lists this clone with a few counts. V usage is TRBV6-5 and J usage is TRBJ1-2; D might be TRBD1 (5 bases). The V end lost 5 bases, the J end lost 4 bases, and 14 bases lay between the germline ends. CDR3 length: 14 residues. Germline V gives CDR1 MNHEY, CDR2 SVGAGI. The CDR3 spells CASSRQQQSYGYTF. CDR3 bases: TGTGCCAGCAGTCGACAGCAACAAAGCTATGGCTACACCTTC.

This rearrangement joins TRBV30 to TRBJ1-3; a weak D match, TRBD1 (5 bases). Trimming took 0 bases from V and 3 from J, leaving 12 bases between them. The CDR3 covers 15 residues. Germline assignment: CDR1 GTSNPN and CDR2 SVGIG (reference sequence). Here the CDR3 DNA reads TGTGCCTGGAGTGTAGGGGCCTTGGGTGGAAACACCATATATTTT. Amino acids: CAWSVGALGGNTIYF.

This sequence joins TRBV2 and TRBJ2-7; perhaps TRBD1 as D (6 bases). Germline CDR1 reads SNHLY; CDR2 reads FYNNEI. V was trimmed by 6 bases and J by 3 bases, leaving 12 bases between them. CDR3 length: 13 residues. Here the CDR3 DNA reads TGTGCCAGCAGGCCGACAGGAGGCTACGAGCAGTACTTC. Its protein product is CASRPTGGYEQYF.